The subject of this entry is one T cell receptor (beta chain). It has no known antigen specificity. There are no base qualities to consult, and no much larger clone falls within one base. Using the deep immunoSEQ assay, multiplex PCR amplified TCR CDR3 regions from genomic DNA. Genomic DNA extracted from each cell subset was distributed evenly over all wells of several immunoSEQ 96-well plates, and each plate served as one replicate. For sorted subsets, approximately 190 ng genomic DNA, equal to some 28,000 T cell genomes, was loaded into each replicate PCR. Purified libraries were measured with a Qubit 3.0 fluorometer, size-checked on a Bioanalyzer 2100, and measured again with the KAPA Library Quantification kit. Every immunoSEQ 96-well plate was sequenced on a separate single-read 150-cycle Illumina NextSeq 550 flow cell. The study's own analysis went as follows. Because only junctional sequences without quality scores were contained in the immunoSEQ output, filtering matching that applied to full-length reads could not be performed. Sequences were annotated with PyIR, a Python wrapper for IgBLAST v1.9, using IMGT germline references to assign V/J genes and CDR3. Reads with weak V/J assignments (E-value above 1e-6), missing CDR3, stop codons, out-of-frame junctions, or ambiguous translated residues were removed. A V3J clonotype was defined by an identical inferred V gene, J gene, and CDR3 amino acid sequence. The percentage overlap between two repertoires was calculated by dividing the number of shared unique clonotypes by the size of the smaller repertoire. Richness of each repertoire was evaluated using RTK rarefaction, the Chao1 estimator, and Recon v2.1 estimates of unobserved clonotypes. Generation probabilities for all TCRbeta clonotypes obtained by the gDNA method from a handful of donors were computed using OLGA. Entries here come from immuneACCESS through TCRdb and include only in-frame sequences with V and J called. Some clones fail to appear in such tables; in the studies checked, an unresolved V gene covers under half of the shortfall, and the cause of the remainder is unknown. The V and J calls and clone size were taken over from that table, and D and trimming were inferred from the DNA. The sample has some 600,000 clones on record, approximately 96% of them singletons. The ten most abundant clones make up about 0.12% of the sample.

CD8 naive samples were obtained by positive selection for CCR7 among CD45RO-negative cells, yielding a CD45RA+CCR7+ population from which TemRA cells were excluded. Healthy HIV-negative adults with no recently reported acute infections or vaccinations were included as donors. Every donor was a Caucasian adult residing in Nashville, Tennessee, USA. Blood was collected by leukapheresis, and PBMCs were isolated by Ficoll-Histopaque density gradient centrifugation and then cryopreserved in liquid nitrogen vapor phase. Analytical flow cytometry was used to check the purity and quantity of every magnetically sorted T cell population. From each sorted fraction, genomic DNA was isolated and quantified by UV absorbance on a Nanodrop 2000c. The data were obtained in a study of shared clonotypes between healthy human individuals (dated by TCRdb to the early 2020s). With respect to the entire study: A couple of women and three men aged 18 to 49 years were included in the cohort. For each donor, three plates each were used for CD4 naive and CD4 memory, two plates were used for CD8 naive, and one plate was used for CD8 memory. To estimate repertoire size and how much clonotypes are shared between individuals, the study performed deep sequencing of blood TCR repertoires from roughly five healthy adults. Different laboratories and diverse techniques were used to prepare libraries and sequence TCR repertoires, to increase sequencing depth and limit assay-specific biases. Leukapheresis yielded between about 0.85 and 9 billion PBMCs per donor.

V drops 6 bases and J drops 0 bases, leaving 17 bases in between. The germline V gene sets CDR1 to MDHEN and CDR2 to SYDVKM. The CDR3, cysteine through phenylalanine, is 16 amino acids long. The sequence is cut down to CDR3 DNA, 48 bases in frame from base 1. The study at large found these results: The genetic and exposure-history diversity represented was limited by the small number of donors. Naive subsets generally had larger estimated clonotype richness than memory subsets did. About 5% of naive CD4, 3.5% of naive CD8, about 2.1% of memory CD4, and over 0.35% of memory CD8 clonotypes were shared across a handful of donors. Compared with non-shared clonotypes, the clonotypes found in all four sorted-subset donors had higher generation probabilities. Only blood was sampled, and tissue TCR repertoires likely differ from those in blood. Rarefaction of sorted-subset datasets indicated incomplete sequencing despite the large sequencing depth. Pairwise subsampling led to the expectation that sequencing depth would affect the degree of clonotype sharing among donors.

This receptor was obtained from a woman under 40 in good health. The chain is assembled from TRBV28 and TRBJ1-1, with TRBD1 as a weak D call on 5 bases. The sample consisted of naive CD8+ T cells sorted from blood. Sample cell subset or site, as interpreted from the label and publication: CD45RA+CCR7+. CDR3 loop: CASSGTGQGMNTEAFF. The DNA sequence follows: TGTGCCAGCAGCGGGACGGGGCAGGGTATGAACACTGAAGCTTTCTTT.